This passage covers 16 T cell receptor beta chains from one sample sequenced in a study of T-cell reconstitution after alpha-beta-depleted transplantation in children. Preparation of the TCRbeta library involved a method that used unique molecular identifiers. A single record per CDR3 protein comes from TCRdb applying MiXCR to the PCR reads. The sample has around 200,000 distinct CDR3 sequences, 7% to 9% seen once; the top ten hold approximately 40%. The sample consisted of PBMCs, mostly from graft donor cells, taken 360 days after TCRalphabeta/CD19-depleted stem cell transplant. These receptors came from a male patient between 2 and 10 years old who had a stem cell transplant for acute myeloid leukemia, so the T cells may come from the graft donor.

Regarding this clonotype: This clone may be a read error of a much larger clone one base away. The chain has TRBV7-9 and TRBJ2-1, with 13 bases that match TRBD2. The V segment lost 6 bases and the J segment 2 bases; nucleotides outside the gene matches: 7. In germline, CDR1 is SEHNR, CDR2 FQNEAQ (reference sequence). The CDR3 length is 17 residues. DNA for the CDR3: TGTGCCAGCAGTAATGGGACTAGCGGGAATACCTACAATGAGCAGTTCTTC. It translates to CASSNGTSGNTYNEQFF.

This clonotype has only a few counts. The gene calls are TRBV7-9 and TRBJ2-3, with 7 bases matching TRBD1. The trim removed 7 bases at V and 3 bases at J, leaving 16 bases unmatched. CDR3 length: 17 residues. Germline V gene lookup returns CDR1 SEHNR and CDR2 FQNEAQ (reference sequence). The CDR3 spells CASNRVPGQKLTDTQYF. The CDR3, as DNA: TGTGCCAGCAACCGGGTCCCGGGACAGAAGTTAACAGATACGCAGTATTTT.

The chain employs TRBV10-3 and TRBJ2-1, with 11 bases that match TRBD2. Germline V CDR1 and CDR2: ENHRY, SYGVKD. The CDR3 is made up of 18 amino acids. Trimming took 7 bases from V and 7 from J; bases not matched to a gene: 18. The CDR3 loop reads CAINLRVAGGPGRNEQFF. CDR3 nucleotide sequence: TGTGCCATCAACCTCAGGGTAGCGGGAGGGCCTGGGAGGAATGAGCAGTTCTTC.

At least ten counts were recorded for this clonotype. The chain couples TRBV29-1 to TRBJ2-2; 8 nucleotides line up with TRBD2. J gave up 0 bases and V 6 bases, and 9 bases lay outside the gene matches. The CDR3 has 16 amino acids. Germline lookup yields CDR1 SQVTM and CDR2 ANQGSEA. CDR3: CSVARPGLANTGELFF. The CDR3 coding sequence is TGCAGCGTCGCCCGACCGGGACTAGCGAACACCGGGGAGCTGTTTTTT.

The rearrangement uses TRBV7-3 and TRBJ2-3; a weak D match, TRBD1 (5 bases). The V end was cut by 4 bases, the J end by 3 bases, with 14 bases between. The germline gives CDR1 SGHTA, CDR2 FQGTGA. The CDR3 consists of 15 residues. In nucleotides, the CDR3 is TGTGCCAGCAGCTACTACCCGTCAGGGACAGATACGCAGTATTTT. Protein sequence: CASSYYPSGTDTQYF. The whole variable domain, remainder taken from reference TRBV7-3 and TRBJ2-3, is GAGVSQTPSNKVTEKGKYVELRCDPISGHTALYWYRQSLGQGPEFLIYFQGTGAADDSGLPNDRFFAVRPEGSVSTLKIQRTERGDSAVYLCASSYYPSGTDTQYFGPGTRLTVL.

This clonotype has only a few counts. The chain links TRBV6-1 to TRBJ2-1, with 14 bases aligning to TRBD2. This CDR3 contains 20 residues. The V segment lost 5 bases and the J segment 4 bases; nucleotides outside the gene matches: 16. Germline-derived CDR1 and CDR2 are MNHNS and SASEGT. CDR3 amino acids: CASSKPGTSGGLVKYNEQFF. CDR3 coding DNA: TGTGCCAGCAGTAAGCCCGGGACTAGCGGGGGCCTCGTGAAGTACAATGAGCAGTTCTTC.

The V and J genes are TRBV10-3 and TRBJ1-5; tentative D call: TRBD1 (6 bases). V lost 6 bases and J lost 0, with 12 bases in between. The CDR3 is 15 amino acids. Germline loops: CDR1 ENHRY, CDR2 SYGVKD. CDR3 sequence (DNA): TGTGCCATCAGCGCCGGACAGTATAGCAATCAGCCCCAGCATTTT. Translation: CAISAGQYSNQPQHF.

Ten or more counts support this clonotype. The chain employs TRBV29-1 and TRBJ1-1, with 9 bases identical to TRBD1. The trim removed 6 bases at V and 3 bases at J, leaving 14 bases unmatched. CDR1 and CDR2 from the germline V gene are SQVTM and ANQGSEA. CDR3 length: 16 residues. For the CDR3, the DNA is TGCAGCGTCATGTCCCGGGACAGGGAAGGGGACACTGAAGCTTTCTTT. Its protein product is CSVMSRDREGDTEAFF. The full variable domain, completed using reference TRBV29-1 and TRBJ1-1, is SAVISQKPSRDICQRGTSLTIQCQVDSQVTMMFWYRQQPGQSLTLIATANQGSEATYESGFVIDKFPISRPNLTFSTLTVSNMSPEDSSIYLCSVMSRDREGDTEAFFGQGTRLTVV.

This clonotype was picked up a small number of times. CDR3: CASSDSSDTQYF. Here the CDR3 DNA reads TGTGCCAGCAGCGACTCCTCAGATACGCAGTATTTT. The chain couples TRBV7-6 to TRBJ2-3; D unclear. Trimming removed 5 bases at V and 4 bases at J, with 7 bases between. CDR1 and CDR2 (germline): SGHVS, FNYEAQ. CDR3 length: 12 residues.

This clonotype turned up a few times. V gene TRBV3-1 combines with J gene TRBJ2-1; D is possibly TRBD1 (6 bases). From germline, CDR1 is LGHDT and CDR2 YNNKEL (reference sequence). V lost 0 bases and J 9 bases, leaving 15 bases between the germline ends. The CDR3 runs to 15 residues. The CDR3 coding sequence is TGTGCCAGCAGCCAAGATCGATGGGGGCTTAGTGAGCAGTTCTTC. Protein: CASSQDRWGLSEQFF.

V and J are TRBV7-3 and TRBJ2-3; 8 nucleotides align to TRBD2. Germline values: CDR1 SGHTA, CDR2 FQGTGA. V was pared by 4 bases and J by 8 bases, with 11 bases of the junction left unmatched. The CDR3 spans 15 residues. This CDR3 reads CASSSGAGGVGTQYF. In DNA form, the CDR3 reads TGTGCCAGCAGCTCCGGGGCGGGGGGAGTAGGTACGCAGTATTTT.

This clonotype was detected ten times or more. V is TRBV29-1 and J is TRBJ2-3, with unresolved D. CDR1 SQVTM and CDR2 ANQGSEA come from the germline V gene. The CDR3 runs 12 residues. Trimming shortened V by 7 bases and J by 2 bases, and 10 bases separated the two germline ends. As DNA, the CDR3 is TGCAGCGCTCCTACCCCCACAGATACGCAGTATTTT. It yields the protein CSAPTPTDTQYF.

This clonotype came up a few times. This chain links TRBV7-9 with TRBJ2-7, with D possibly being TRBD2 (5 bases). The V gene's germline CDR1 is SEHNR and CDR2 FQNEAQ (reference sequence). The CDR3 runs to 13 residues. The V end was cut by 6 bases, the J end by 1 base, with 10 bases between. CDR3 bases: TGTGCCAGCAGACTAGGCGGGTCCTACGAGCAGTACTTC. Its translation: CASRLGGSYEQYF.

The table lists this clonotype with many counts. The V gene is TRBV29-1, the J gene TRBJ1-1; D gene uncertain. Trimming took off 0 bases at V and 3 bases at J, with 8 bases between the two ends. The germline gives CDR1 SQVTM, CDR2 ANQGSEA. This CDR3 has 13 residues. This CDR3 is CSVEEAMDTEAFF. CDR3 sequence (DNA): TGCAGCGTTGAAGAAGCCATGGACACTGAAGCTTTCTTT.

The rearrangement links TRBV4-2 to TRBJ2-1, with TRBD2 matching over 12 bases. Germline CDR1 reads LGHNA; CDR2 reads YNFKEQ. CDR3 length: 18 residues. Trimming removed 0 bases from V and 9 bases from J; junction bases left unmatched: 12. The CDR3 nucleotides read TGTGCCAGCAGCCAAGACTCCTCGACTAGCGGGAGTTCCAGTGAGCAGTTCTTC. This encodes CASSQDSSTSGSSSEQFF.

At least ten counts were recorded for this clonotype. The rearrangement uses TRBV20-1 and TRBJ2-5; 7 positions match TRBD2. The V and J ends lost 3 bases and 3 bases, in that order; junction bases with no gene match: 4. CDR3 size: 13 residues. In germline, CDR1 is DFQATT, CDR2 SNEGSKA (reference sequence). CDR3 sequence: CSASRLAEETQYF. The CDR3 coding sequence is TGCAGTGCTAGTCGGCTAGCGGAAGAGACCCAGTACTTC.